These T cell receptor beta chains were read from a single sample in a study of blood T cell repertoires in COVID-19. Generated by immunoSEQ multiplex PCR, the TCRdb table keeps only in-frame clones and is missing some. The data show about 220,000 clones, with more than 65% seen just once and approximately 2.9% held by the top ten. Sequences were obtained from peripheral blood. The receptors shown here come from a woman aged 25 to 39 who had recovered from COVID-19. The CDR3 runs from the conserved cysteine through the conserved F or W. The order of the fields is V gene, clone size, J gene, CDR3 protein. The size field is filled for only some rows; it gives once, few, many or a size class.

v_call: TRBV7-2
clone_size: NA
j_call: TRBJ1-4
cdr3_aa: CASSLGASATEKLFF

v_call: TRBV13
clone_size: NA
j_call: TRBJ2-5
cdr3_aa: CASSLRTSGQETQYF

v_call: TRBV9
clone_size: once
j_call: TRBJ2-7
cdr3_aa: CASSAHAPGQGSHEQYF

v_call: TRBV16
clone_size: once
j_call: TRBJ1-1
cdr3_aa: CASSLRGLNTEAFF

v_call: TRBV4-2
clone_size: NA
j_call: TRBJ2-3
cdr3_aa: CASSQDPAREGDTQYF

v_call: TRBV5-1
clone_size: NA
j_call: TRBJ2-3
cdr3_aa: CASSSGQGPSTDTQYF

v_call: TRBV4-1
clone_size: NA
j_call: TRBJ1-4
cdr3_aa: CASSQESGGKDEKLFF

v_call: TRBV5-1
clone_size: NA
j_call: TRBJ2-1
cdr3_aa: CASSFGGFSYNEQFF

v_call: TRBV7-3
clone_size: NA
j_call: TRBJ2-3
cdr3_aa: CASSERGTDTQYF

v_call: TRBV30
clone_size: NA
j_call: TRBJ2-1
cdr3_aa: CAWSASRTPTYNEQFF

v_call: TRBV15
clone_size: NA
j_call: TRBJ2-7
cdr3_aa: CATSRETIQGLTYEQYF

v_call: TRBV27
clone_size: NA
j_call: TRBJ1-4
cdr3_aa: CASSYDSSNEKLFF

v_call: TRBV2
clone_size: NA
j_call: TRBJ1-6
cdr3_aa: CASSETNSPLHF

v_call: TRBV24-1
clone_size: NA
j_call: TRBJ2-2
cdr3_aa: CATSDPSRNTGELFF

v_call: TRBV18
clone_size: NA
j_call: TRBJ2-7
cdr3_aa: CASSPPPAYEQYF

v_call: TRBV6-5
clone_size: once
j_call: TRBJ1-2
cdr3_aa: CASSYSGQYYGYTF

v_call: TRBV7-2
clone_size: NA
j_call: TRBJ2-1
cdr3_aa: CASSLALASYNEQFF

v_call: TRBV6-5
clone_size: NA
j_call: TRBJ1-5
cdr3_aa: CASSSLDRANNQPQHF

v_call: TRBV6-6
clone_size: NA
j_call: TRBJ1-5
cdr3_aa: CASNREGQPQHF

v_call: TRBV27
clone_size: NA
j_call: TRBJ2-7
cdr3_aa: CASSHAAGGYEQYF

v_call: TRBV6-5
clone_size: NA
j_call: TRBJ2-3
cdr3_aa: CASSTTLASDTQYF

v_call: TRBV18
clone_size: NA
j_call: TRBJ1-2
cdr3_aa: CASSEDRNNYGYTF

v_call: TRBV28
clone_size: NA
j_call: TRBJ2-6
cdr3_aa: CASQGQVGSGANVLTF

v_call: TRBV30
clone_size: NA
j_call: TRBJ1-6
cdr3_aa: CAWSAGQGNSPLHF

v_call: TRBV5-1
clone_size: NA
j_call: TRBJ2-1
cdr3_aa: CASSLKSSADHYNEQFF

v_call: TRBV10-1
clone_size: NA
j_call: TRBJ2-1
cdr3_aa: CASSESLAGDDEQFF

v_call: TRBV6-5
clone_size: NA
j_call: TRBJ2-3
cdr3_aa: CASSLAGGPDTQYF

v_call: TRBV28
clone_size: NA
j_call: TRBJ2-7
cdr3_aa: CASSLGDASGSSYEQYF

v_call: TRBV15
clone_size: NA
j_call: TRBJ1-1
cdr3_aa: CATNDRVGDTEAFF

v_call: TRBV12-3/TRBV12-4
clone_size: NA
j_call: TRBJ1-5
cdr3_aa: CASRPEFNQPQHF

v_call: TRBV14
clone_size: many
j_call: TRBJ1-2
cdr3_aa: CASSQNRHLGTAKYGYTF

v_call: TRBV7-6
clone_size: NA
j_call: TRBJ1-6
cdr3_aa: CASSLTGGDDSPLHF

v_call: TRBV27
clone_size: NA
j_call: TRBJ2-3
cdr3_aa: CASRGGAGGQYF

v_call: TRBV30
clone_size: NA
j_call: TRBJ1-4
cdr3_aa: CAWSVQGQLIATNEKLFF

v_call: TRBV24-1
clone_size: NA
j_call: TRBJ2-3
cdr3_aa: CATSDPGLAGEKGTQYF

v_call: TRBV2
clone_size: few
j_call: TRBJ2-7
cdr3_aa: CATRENSLEQYF

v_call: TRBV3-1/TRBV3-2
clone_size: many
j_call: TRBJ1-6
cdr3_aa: CASSGRESSPLHF

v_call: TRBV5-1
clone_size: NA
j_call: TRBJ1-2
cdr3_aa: CASSLDGNLGYTF

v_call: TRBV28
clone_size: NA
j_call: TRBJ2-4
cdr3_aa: CASSLQGTLKNIQYF

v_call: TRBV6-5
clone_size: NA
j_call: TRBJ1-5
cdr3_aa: CASSQQGYQPQHF

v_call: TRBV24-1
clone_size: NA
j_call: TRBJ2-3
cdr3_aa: CATSLGTGTDTQYF

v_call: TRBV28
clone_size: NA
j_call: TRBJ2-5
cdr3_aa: CASSPPGARETQYF

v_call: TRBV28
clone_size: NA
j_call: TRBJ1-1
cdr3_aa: CAVGGGWNTEAFF

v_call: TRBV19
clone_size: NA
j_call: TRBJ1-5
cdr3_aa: CASSNPLGTGNQPQHF

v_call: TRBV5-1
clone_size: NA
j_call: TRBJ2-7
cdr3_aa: CASSWRITGAGYEQYF